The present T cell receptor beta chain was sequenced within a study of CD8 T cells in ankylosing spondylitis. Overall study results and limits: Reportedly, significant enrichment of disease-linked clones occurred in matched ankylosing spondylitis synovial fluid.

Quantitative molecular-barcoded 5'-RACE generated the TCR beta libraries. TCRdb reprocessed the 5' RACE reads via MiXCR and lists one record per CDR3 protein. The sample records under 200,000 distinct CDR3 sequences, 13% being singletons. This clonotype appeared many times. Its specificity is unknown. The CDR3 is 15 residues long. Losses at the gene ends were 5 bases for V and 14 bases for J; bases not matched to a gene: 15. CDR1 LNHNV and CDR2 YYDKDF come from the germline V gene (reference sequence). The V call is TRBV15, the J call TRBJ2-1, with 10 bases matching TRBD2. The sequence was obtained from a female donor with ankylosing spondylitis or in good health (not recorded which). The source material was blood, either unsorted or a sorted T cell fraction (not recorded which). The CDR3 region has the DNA TGTGCCACCAGCGAGTCAGGACTAGCGGCTTCCAGGGAGTTCTTC. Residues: CATSESGLAASREFF. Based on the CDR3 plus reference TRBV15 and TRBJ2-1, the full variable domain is DAMVIQNPRYQVTQFGKPVTLSCSQTLNHNVMYWYQQKSSQAPKLLFHYYDKDFNNEADTPDNFQSRRPNTSFCFLDIRSPGLGDTAMYLCATSESGLAASREFFGPGTRLTVL.